These T cell receptor beta chains were read from a single sample in a study of T cell responses to AZD1222 COVID-19 vaccine. The repertoire was sequenced with immunoSEQ multiplex PCR; TCRdb's copy has only in-frame clones and lacks some. This table holds 75,000 to 85,000 clones, roughly 80% found once. Here the sequenced sample was peripheral blood, taken 28 days after the second dose of the MenACWY control vaccine. Receptor source: an adult who received the MenACWY meningococcal vaccine as a control. Both conserved end residues are part of each CDR3. Fields, in order: J gene, V gene, clone size, D gene, CDR3 DNA, CDR3 protein. The D gene is left open where the match is weak. Expanded clones get a size class; other rows say once, few or many, or leave the size out.

J gene: TRBJ1-2; V gene: TRBV5-6; clone size: -; D gene: -; CDR3 DNA: TGTGCCAGCAGCAGAGCCGGGACACGCCGAAACTATGGCTACACCTTC; CDR3 protein: CASSRAGTRRNYGYTF
J gene: TRBJ1-3; V gene: TRBV28; clone size: -; D gene: -; CDR3 DNA: TGTGCCAGCAGTTTATCTGCTTGGGGTACCGGGACCGTGACTCGCACCATATATTTT; CDR3 protein: CASSLSAWGTGTVTRTIYF
J gene: TRBJ2-7; V gene: TRBV7-6; clone size: -; D gene: TRBD2; CDR3 DNA: TGTGCCAGCAGCTTAGAGGGGGGGACAATCATGACTAGCGGGATTCCCTACGAGCAGTACTTC; CDR3 protein: CASSLEGGTIMTSGIPYEQYF
J gene: TRBJ2-7; V gene: TRBV20-1; clone size: -; D gene: -; CDR3 DNA: TGCAGTGCTAGAGATAACTACGAGCAGTACTTC; CDR3 protein: CSARDNYEQYF
J gene: TRBJ2-1; V gene: TRBV6-5; clone size: -; D gene: TRBD2; CDR3 DNA: TGTGCCAGCAGTTACTCGAACCGTGTAGCGGGGGAGCAGTTCTTC; CDR3 protein: CASSYSNRVAGEQFF
J gene: TRBJ2-2; V gene: TRBV29-1; clone size: -; D gene: TRBD2; CDR3 DNA: TGCAGCGCACGACTAGCGGGGGTAACCGGGGAGCTGTTTTTT; CDR3 protein: CSARLAGVTGELFF
J gene: TRBJ2-1; V gene: TRBV20-1; clone size: -; D gene: TRBD1; CDR3 DNA: TGCAGTGCTTACAGGGGAACTGAGCAGTTCTTC; CDR3 protein: CSAYRGTEQFF
J gene: TRBJ1-3; V gene: TRBV7-9; clone size: -; D gene: -; CDR3 DNA: TGTGCCAGCAGCTTAATAGCGGGTGGAAACACCATATATTTT; CDR3 protein: CASSLIAGGNTIYF
J gene: TRBJ2-1; V gene: TRBV11-2; clone size: -; D gene: TRBD2; CDR3 DNA: TGTGCCAGCAGCTCGGGACTAGCGGGAGGCCCAGGAGTTTACAATGAGCAGTTCTTC; CDR3 protein: CASSSGLAGGPGVYNEQFF
J gene: TRBJ2-2; V gene: TRBV3-1/TRBV3-2; clone size: -; D gene: -; CDR3 DNA: TGTGCCAGCAGCCCCCTCTCCCCGGGCACCGGGGAGCTGTTTTTT; CDR3 protein: CASSPLSPGTGELFF
J gene: TRBJ2-1; V gene: TRBV6-5; clone size: few; D gene: TRBD1; CDR3 DNA: TGTGCCAGCAGTTTCGAATGGACGGGACAGGGACTGTTCTTC; CDR3 protein: CASSFEWTGQGLFF
J gene: TRBJ1-2; V gene: TRBV6-6; clone size: -; D gene: TRBD1; CDR3 DNA: TGTGCCAGCAGCCACCGGGACAGCCATAACTATGGCTACACCTTC; CDR3 protein: CASSHRDSHNYGYTF
J gene: TRBJ2-3; V gene: TRBV7-2; clone size: -; D gene: -; CDR3 DNA: TGTGCCAGCAGCTTAGGTTATAGGACTAGCACAGATACGCAGTATTTT; CDR3 protein: CASSLGYRTSTDTQYF
J gene: TRBJ2-5; V gene: TRBV7-2; clone size: -; D gene: -; CDR3 DNA: TGTGCCAGCACCCTACGGGGAGTCCAAGAGACCCAGTACTTC; CDR3 protein: CASTLRGVQETQYF
J gene: TRBJ2-7; V gene: TRBV28; clone size: few; D gene: -; CDR3 DNA: TGTGCCAGCAGTCGGGCGGGTGGCACCTACGAGCAGTACTTC; CDR3 protein: CASSRAGGTYEQYF
J gene: TRBJ1-5; V gene: TRBV27; clone size: -; D gene: -; CDR3 DNA: TGTGCCAGCAGTCCCGACAGAAAGGGAGGAGTGCAGCCCCAGCATTTT; CDR3 protein: CASSPDRKGGVQPQHF
J gene: TRBJ1-5; V gene: TRBV6-2/TRBV6-3; clone size: -; D gene: TRBD1; CDR3 DNA: TGTGCCAGCAGACCTGGACAGGGTGAGGGTCAGCCCCAGCATTTT; CDR3 protein: CASRPGQGEGQPQHF
J gene: TRBJ2-7; V gene: TRBV28; clone size: -; D gene: -; CDR3 DNA: TGTGCCACCTCATCCGGGATGAACTACGAGCAGTACTTC; CDR3 protein: CATSSGMNYEQYF
J gene: TRBJ2-4; V gene: TRBV3-1/TRBV3-2; clone size: -; D gene: TRBD2; CDR3 DNA: TGTGCCAGCAGCCACCAGCTCTCACTAGCGGGAGGGCCAGTTGGGGGAAACATTCAGTACTTC; CDR3 protein: CASSHQLSLAGGPVGGNIQYF
J gene: TRBJ1-3; V gene: TRBV10-3; clone size: -; D gene: -; CDR3 DNA: TGTGCCATCGCCCCGGACCTCTCTGGAAACACCATATATTTT; CDR3 protein: CAIAPDLSGNTIYF
J gene: TRBJ2-5; V gene: TRBV6-1; clone size: -; D gene: -; CDR3 DNA: TGTGCCAGCAGTGATCCCAGAAAAGAGACCCAGTACTTC; CDR3 protein: CASSDPRKETQYF
J gene: TRBJ2-3; V gene: TRBV5-1; clone size: -; D gene: -; CDR3 DNA: TGCGCCAGCATGGAACAACCGAGCACAGATACGCAGTATTTT; CDR3 protein: CASMEQPSTDTQYF
J gene: TRBJ1-3; V gene: TRBV29-1; clone size: -; D gene: -; CDR3 DNA: TGCAGCGTTGTTGTACCCAGCACCTCTGGAAACACCATATATTTT; CDR3 protein: CSVVVPSTSGNTIYF
J gene: TRBJ1-6; V gene: TRBV27; clone size: -; D gene: -; CDR3 DNA: TGTGCCAGCAGTTTATCTGACCCTTGGTTATCACCCCTCCACTTT; CDR3 protein: CASSLSDPWLSPLHF
J gene: TRBJ1-2; V gene: TRBV5-8; clone size: -; D gene: -; CDR3 DNA: TGTGCCAGCAGCCTCTTCGAGGGGCGCAGTAACTATGGCTACACCTTC; CDR3 protein: CASSLFEGRSNYGYTF
J gene: TRBJ1-2; V gene: TRBV2; clone size: -; D gene: -; CDR3 DNA: TGTGCCAGCAGTTTGACAACTAACTATGGCTACACCTTC; CDR3 protein: CASSLTTNYGYTF
J gene: TRBJ1-1; V gene: TRBV14; clone size: -; D gene: -; CDR3 DNA: TGTGCCAGCAGTGTAGGCAGGACAGTTGAGTCTCTCTCAGCTTTCTTT; CDR3 protein: CASSVGRTVESLSAFF
J gene: TRBJ1-2; V gene: TRBV7-2; clone size: many; D gene: TRBD1; CDR3 DNA: TGTGCCAGCAGCTTGTCGCCGGACAGGGGGCTAGGCTACACCTTC; CDR3 protein: CASSLSPDRGLGYTF
J gene: TRBJ2-4; V gene: TRBV30; clone size: -; D gene: TRBD2; CDR3 DNA: TGTGCCTGGAGCGACGGGGGGGCTGCCAAAAACATTCAGTACTTC; CDR3 protein: CAWSDGGAAKNIQYF
J gene: TRBJ1-2; V gene: TRBV18; clone size: -; D gene: -; CDR3 DNA: TGTGCCAGCTCACCACCATCCCAGAACTATGGCTACACCTTC; CDR3 protein: CASSPPSQNYGYTF
J gene: TRBJ2-7; V gene: TRBV7-2; clone size: once; D gene: TRBD1; CDR3 DNA: TGTGCCAGCAGCTTGGGACAGGGGAACTACGAGCAGTACTTC; CDR3 protein: CASSLGQGNYEQYF
J gene: TRBJ2-1; V gene: TRBV4-3; clone size: -; D gene: -; CDR3 DNA: TGCGCCAGCAGCCCAGCCTATGACACCTACAATGAGCAGTTCTTC; CDR3 protein: CASSPAYDTYNEQFF
J gene: TRBJ2-4; V gene: TRBV10-3; clone size: -; D gene: TRBD2; CDR3 DNA: TGTGCCAGCGGACTAGAACCTAACATTCAGTACTTC; CDR3 protein: CASGLEPNIQYF
J gene: TRBJ1-2; V gene: TRBV6-5; clone size: -; D gene: TRBD1; CDR3 DNA: TGTGCCAGCAGGACAGGGGACATATCTGGCTACACCTTC; CDR3 protein: CASRTGDISGYTF
J gene: TRBJ2-1; V gene: TRBV19; clone size: few; D gene: TRBD2; CDR3 DNA: TGTGCCAGTAGTATTTCACTAGCGGGGGGTGATGAGCAGTTCTTC; CDR3 protein: CASSISLAGGDEQFF
J gene: TRBJ2-1; V gene: TRBV19; clone size: -; D gene: TRBD1; CDR3 DNA: TGTGCCAGTAGTCGGGACAGGGAGAACGGTGAGCAGTTCTTC; CDR3 protein: CASSRDRENGEQFF
J gene: TRBJ1-2; V gene: TRBV19; clone size: -; D gene: TRBD1; CDR3 DNA: TGTGCCAGTAGTATAGAAGCGGGACAGCTCTATGGCTACACCTTC; CDR3 protein: CASSIEAGQLYGYTF
J gene: TRBJ2-7; V gene: TRBV4-2; clone size: many; D gene: -; CDR3 DNA: TGTGCCAGCAGCCAAGAGAAGGGTTCTGGTTACGAGCAGTACTTC; CDR3 protein: CASSQEKGSGYEQYF
J gene: TRBJ2-2; V gene: TRBV19; clone size: -; D gene: -; CDR3 DNA: TGTGCCAGTAGTTGGCAGGTGAACACCGGGGAGCTGTTTTTT; CDR3 protein: CASSWQVNTGELFF
J gene: TRBJ1-1; V gene: TRBV3-1/TRBV3-2; clone size: -; D gene: -; CDR3 DNA: TGTGCCAGCAGCCAAGTGGGGGGAGGGGAAACTGAAGCTTTCTTT; CDR3 protein: CASSQVGGGETEAFF
J gene: TRBJ1-6; V gene: TRBV15; clone size: -; D gene: -; CDR3 DNA: TGTGCCACCAGCAGGGGGATTGCCCCCCTCCACTTT; CDR3 protein: CATSRGIAPLHF
J gene: TRBJ2-7; V gene: TRBV6-5; clone size: once; D gene: -; CDR3 DNA: TGTGCCAGCAGCGAGATTTTCTACGAGCAGTACTTC; CDR3 protein: CASSEIFYEQYF